This T cell receptor (beta chain) was retrieved from a study of blood T cells in healthy people across ages. Combining a sample-barcoded 5' primer with a J-beta primer mix, a second PCR ran for roughly 7 to 12 cycles. Via MiXCR, TCRdb re-called the 5' RACE reads, giving one row per CDR3 protein. The data show fewer than 1 million distinct CDR3 sequences, 44% seen once. This clonotype turned up a few times. Trimming removed 4 bases at V and 5 bases at J, with 12 bases between. The CDR3 spans 15 residues. Germline V gene sequence: CDR1 LGHNA, CDR2 YSLEER. This rearrangement joins TRBV4-3 to TRBJ1-6; a possible D gene is TRBD1 (6 bases). This TCR was recovered from a man between 60 and 75 years old in good health. Sequenced sample: blood. In DNA, the CDR3 is TGCGCCAGCAGCCGCGGGACAACCAATAATTCACCCCTCCACTTT. It is translated as CASSRGTTNNSPLHF.